These 8 T cell receptor beta chains share one sample of origin, sequenced in a study of T cells in Graves' hyperthyroidism and ophthalmopathy (dated by TCRdb to between 2018 and 2020). Libraries were prepared through multiplex PCR. Sequencing instrument: Illumina HiSeq 2000. The TCR beta CDR3 regions were amplified from the RNA transcripts. A first-round RT-PCR of the TCR CDR3 used the HTBI primer set with the Qiagen OneStep RT-PCR kit. TCRdb itself trimmed the public reads at Q25 with fastp, ran MiXCR and retained productive beta chains. CDR3 protein sequences are deduplicated, and each keeps its most common genes and DNA. Present in this sample are fewer than 800,000 distinct CDR3 sequences, less than 20% of which were seen just once. The top ten clonotypes cover about 8.4% of the sample. Sequenced material: blood. The receptors originated from a man younger than 35 with Graves' hyperthyroidism.

Ten or more counts support this clonotype. CDR3 loop: CAIKPSQASDTQYF. Here the CDR3 DNA reads TGTGCCATCAAGCCGAGCCAGGCGTCGGATACGCAGTATTTT. This rearrangement joins TRBV10-3 to TRBJ2-3; D is undetermined. The V end lost 7 bases, the J end lost 6 bases, and 17 bases lay between the germline ends. The germline gives CDR1 ENHRY, CDR2 SYGVKD. There are 14 residues in the CDR3.

Ten or more counts support this clonotype. The chain couples TRBV20-1 to TRBJ2-3, with TRBD2 matching 9 bases. J was trimmed by 5 bases and V by 3 bases; bases with no gene match: 6. The CDR3 runs 14 residues. The germline V gene encodes CDR1 DFQATT and CDR2 SNEGSKA (reference sequence). Here the CDR3 reads CSASSGSGEDTQYF. CDR3 DNA: TGCAGTGCTAGTAGCGGGAGTGGTGAAGATACGCAGTATTTT.

This clonotype was detected only a few times. The chain has TRBV20-1 and TRBJ1-1, with 9 nucleotides matching TRBD1. The CDR3 length is 14 residues. J was trimmed by 1 base and V by 2 bases; bases with no gene match: 2. Germline V lookup: CDR1 DFQATT, CDR2 SNEGSKA (reference sequence). The CDR3 nucleotides are TGCAGTGCTAGAACAGGGGGCTCGAACACTGAAGCTTTCTTT. Amino acid sequence: CSARTGGSNTEAFF.

Concerning this clonotype: The CDR3 does not close with the conserved phenylalanine or tryptophan, likely indicating a read error. This rearrangement joins TRBV29-1 to TRBJ2-2; D unclear. The CDR3 has 12 amino acids. Per the germline V gene, CDR1 is SQVTM and CDR2 is ANQGSEA. Deletions cut 0 bases from V and 6 bases from J, with 5 bases between. The CDR3 sequence: CSVEDRAGELFS. CDR3 nucleotide sequence: TGCAGCGTTGAAGATCGGGCCGGGGAGCTGTTTTCT.

This sequence joins TRBV28 and TRBJ2-2, with D hard to call. V was shortened by 1 base and J by 5 bases, with 11 bases between the two germline ends. There are 15 residues in the CDR3. Germline V gene lookup returns CDR1 MDHEN and CDR2 SYDVKM. CDR3 sequence reads: CASSLFRARTGELFF. The CDR3 DNA reads TGTGCCAGCAGTTTATTCCGGGCCCGGACCGGGGAGCTGTTTTTT.

This clonotype was detected ten times or more. The junction and the germline gene differ at one end; a read error may be behind it. V gene TRBV12-5 combines with J gene TRBJ2-1; 8 bases match TRBD2. This CDR3 spans 15 amino acids. The germline CDR1 and CDR2 sequences are LGHNT and FRNRAP. Here the CDR3 reads CTSGLYGGDANEQFF. The CDR3 nucleotides are TGTACTAGTGGTTTGTACGGGGGGGATGCCAATGAGCAGTTCTTC. The variable domain in full, completed from reference TRBV12-5 and TRBJ2-1, reads DARVTQTPRHKVTEMGQEVTMRCQPILGHNTVFWYRQTMMQGLELLAYFRNRAPLDDSGMPKDRFSAEMPDATLATLKIQPSEPRDSAVYFCTSGLYGGDANEQFFGPGTRLTVL.

A word on this clonotype: Just one base apart from a much larger clone, this may be a read error. V and J are TRBV20-1 and TRBJ2-1, with no clear D. The germline V and J ends were trimmed by 6 bases and 2 bases, with 11 bases remaining between them. The CDR3 sequence is 13 residues long. Germline V gene lookup returns CDR1 DFQATT and CDR2 SNEGSKA (reference sequence). The CDR3 DNA reads as TGCAGTGCCCAGGTCGGGCCCTACAATGAGCAGTTCTTC. Its translation: CSAQVGPYNEQFF.

This clonotype has only one observation. The V call is TRBV5-4, the J call TRBJ2-1; tentatively, D is TRBD1 (5 bases). V was pared by 4 bases and J by 6 bases, with 14 bases between. There are 14 residues in the CDR3. The germline V gene has CDR1 SGHNT and CDR2 YYREEE (reference sequence). The CDR3 sequence is CASSRQGNSNEQFF. The DNA of the CDR3 is TGTGCCAGCAGCCGGCAGGGAAATAGCAATGAGCAGTTCTTC.